This TCR beta chain was captured by sequencing in a study of T-cell memory formation after mild COVID-19 (dated by TCRdb to about 2021). Notes on the research overall: TCR sequence clusters from the two donors were largely donor specific. Two young, previously healthy adult volunteers made up the cohort, one male and one female. T-cell clones expanding and contracting after mild COVID-19 in a couple of donors were tracked by longitudinal TCRalpha and TCRbeta repertoire sequencing.

Regarding this clonotype: There is no known antigen for this receptor. Base qualities are not recorded, but no much larger clone differs from it by a single base.

Sequencing took place on an Illumina NovaSeq 6000. Using 5'RACE with constant-segment primers, TCRalpha and TCRbeta cDNA libraries were constructed, with sample barcodes and unique molecular identifiers added in the process. RNA was extracted from every sample with Trizol reagent. Library amplification was performed in two PCR steps, and a second sample barcode and Illumina TruSeq adapters were introduced in the second step. Sequencing of libraries was performed on an Illumina NovaSeq with 2 x 150 bp paired-end reads. In the authors' own workflow: Demultiplexing of reads and collapsing into UMI-guided consensus sequences were performed with migec v1.2.7. With mixcr v2.1.11, UMI consensuses were aligned to TRA and TRB V and J templates and assembled into clonotypes. Expanded or contracted clonotypes were those called significant by both edgeR and NoisET, with noise models trained on biological replicates. For edgeR calls, a false discovery rate-adjusted p below 0.01 and a log2 fold-change threshold of 1 were applied. As an exploratory analysis of dynamics, PCA with hierarchical clustering was applied to max-normalized trajectories of the 1000 most abundant clonotypes. Separately sequenced CD4+ and CD8+ repertoires were used to assign the CD4 or CD8 phenotype of responding clones. Starting from the raw public reads, TCRdb applied fastp trimming at Q25, assembled clones with MiXCR and retained in-frame beta chains. Entries that share a CDR3 protein sequence are merged under the most common genes and DNA. These V and J calls derive from TCRdb rather than the authors' analysis. The table for this sample lists more than 250,000 distinct CDR3 sequences; approximately 15% of them were counted only once. Of the sample, around a fifth is held by the ten largest clones.

Beyond this particular receptor, the publication reports: Contracting CD4+ clones turned up mainly in the CM and EM memory subsets, whereas EMRA was where CD8+ clones were enriched. The second-wave clones that peaked on day 37 were not confirmed to be SARS-CoV-2 specific. Clones contracting from day 15 to 85 had balanced CD4/CD8 phenotypes, while a second wave expanding from day 15 to 37 was biased towards CD4+. The study covered only a couple of mild cases, and larger cohorts including severe cases with pre-infection samples were considered necessary. The detection of some responding clones in pre-infection memory suggests that pre-existing cross-reactive memory T cells joined the SARS-CoV-2 response.

CDR1 and CDR2 are drawn from the germline V gene: SGHTA, FQGNSA. The CDR3 spans 12 residues, from the cysteine through the phenylalanine. Of all the DNA, just the CDR3 is kept, 36 bases in frame from base 1. The junction carries 6 bases between V and J, which are trimmed by 6 bases and 2 bases respectively. PBMCs were isolated by Ficoll-Paque density gradient centrifugation. The sequence came from a young man who had mild COVID-19 (a few samples of this study predate the infection). The sample titles of this study are shuffled in the database, so cell type and time point are left out; the donor was told from shared clones. This sequence uses TRBV7-2 and TRBJ2-3, with TRBD2 tentatively as D gene (5 bases match). The sample comprised PBMCs or a T cell subset sorted from them (not recorded which). The CDR3 is CASRTNTDTQYF. The DNA reads as follows: TGTGCCAGCAGGACTAACACAGATACGCAGTATTTT.